Listed here is a single T cell receptor beta chain. This clonotype was seen a few times. Its recognized antigen is unknown. Per-base qualities were not stored, and no clone one base away is much larger. The source of the sample is a study of T and B cells in COVID-19 patients (dated by TCRdb to the early 2020s). The study in broad terms: In this study, adaptive immunity was profiled in COVID-19 patients who either had active infection or had recovered, using TRB and IGH repertoire sequencing of peripheral blood. Repertoire analyses used an age-matched reference group of 39 healthy donors who were negative for COVID-19 antibodies as the comparison. A recovered cohort was made up of 15 to 19 patients contributing around 20 samples, mostly after mild to moderate COVID-19 managed as outpatients. In the active-infection cohort, about 90% of the roughly 20 patients had comorbidities linked to unfavorable COVID-19 outcome. Critical illness requiring mechanical ventilation or ECMO was present in most of the 20 patients in the active-infection cohort. A couple of patients belonged to both the recovered and active cohorts because samples were available from active disease and after recovery. Patients in the recovered cohort had a median age of almost 35 years, compared with roughly 66 years for patients in the active-infection cohort. Up to about 9 follow-up blood samples were collected per patient, with some samples spanning different disease stages in the same individual. Over 8 million TCR sequences were analysed in a TCR and BCR sequence repository that covered about 40 patients and about 65 time points.

Instrument used: Illumina MiSeq. Multiplex PCR with BIOMED2 TRB-A/B primer pools was used to amplify TRB rearrangements. Illumina-compatible adapters and 7-nucleotide sample barcodes were attached to the amplicons through two consecutive PCRs. All library PCRs used Phusion HS II polymerase. The amplicons were purified from gel with the NucleoSpin Gel and PCR Clean-up kit, measured on Qubit, and combined at 4 nM. Before Illumina next-generation sequencing, the quality of the amplicon pool was assessed on an Agilent 2100 Bioanalyzer. Per the original workflow: Annotation of TRB rearrangements was done in MiXCR 3.0.8 with the default MiXCR reference library. Sequences with fewer than 2 reads and non-productive reads were filtered out, and every unique CDR3 nucleotide sequence was treated as a single clone. Clonality, diversity, richness and V-J gene usage were calculated in R 3.5.1. GLIPH2 was used for TCR clustering by CDR3 similarity, and generation probabilities were calculated by OLGA. Only GLIPH2 clusters containing at least four unique TCR clonotypes present in at least three individuals were kept. In TCRdb, the public reads were trimmed at Q25 with fastp and aligned with MiXCR, with productive beta chains retained. A single entry per CDR3 protein holds the most common genes and DNA from its merged rows. These V and J calls are TCRdb output, not the study's own analysis. The table for this sample lists about 15,000 distinct CDR3 sequences; 25% to 35% of them were counted only once. In total, the top ten clones hold around 4.2% of the sample.

Genomic DNA extracted from blood, in amounts of roughly 230-550 ng, served as the starting material for amplifying TRB repertoires. Study-level results and caveats: Blood samples obtained from mildly ill patients during symptoms, as well as early samples obtained from severe cases, were available only in scarce numbers. A total of 2,000 to 2,500 TCR clusters were exclusive to the recovered cohort, and some 29 of those clusters were low-pGen clusters. The cohort was considered too small to assess HLA contributions to COVID-19 susceptibility or severity. Strongly skewed TRBV/TRBJ gene usage was reported in patients with COVID-19. The reported TCR clusters were stated to require prospective validation before clinical use. Specific T cell subsets (CD4+/Treg/CD8+) and sorted SARS-CoV-2-responsive or tetramer+ T cells had not yet been sequenced, and the corresponding sequencing experiments were ongoing. In active COVID-19, TRB repertoires were highly clonal, while at recovery, diversity and richness increased above the levels seen in healthy donors.

The material sequenced was blood. This sequence originates from a human donor who had recovered from COVID-19.

The sequence in DNA is TGTGCCAGCAGCCGACGGACAGGGTTTAGAACAGATACGCAGTATTTT. Translated, it gives CASSRRTGFRTDTQYF. In this chain, TRBV7-2 is recombined with TRBJ2-3; 8 junctional bases match TRBD1. Trimming accounts for 5 bases at V and 3 bases at J, while the number of junction bases matched to no gene is 10. Measured from the cysteine to the phenylalanine, the CDR3 is 16 residues long. Left in the record is the CDR3 DNA by itself, 48 bases read in frame from the first base. The CDR1 and CDR2 encoded by the germline V gene are SGHTA and FQGNSA.